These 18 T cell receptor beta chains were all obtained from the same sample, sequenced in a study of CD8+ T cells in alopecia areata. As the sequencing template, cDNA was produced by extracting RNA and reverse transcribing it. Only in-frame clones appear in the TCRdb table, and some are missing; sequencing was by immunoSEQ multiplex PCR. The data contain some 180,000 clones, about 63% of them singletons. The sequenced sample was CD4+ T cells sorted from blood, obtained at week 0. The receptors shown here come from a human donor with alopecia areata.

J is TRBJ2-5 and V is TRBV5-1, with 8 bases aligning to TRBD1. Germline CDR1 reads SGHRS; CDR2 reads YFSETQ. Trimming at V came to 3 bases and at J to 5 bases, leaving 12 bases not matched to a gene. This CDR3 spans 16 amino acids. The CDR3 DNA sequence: TGCGCCAGCAGCTCCTCGCTTCAGGGGGCCGGGGAGACCCAGTACTTC. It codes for CASSSSLQGAGETQYF.

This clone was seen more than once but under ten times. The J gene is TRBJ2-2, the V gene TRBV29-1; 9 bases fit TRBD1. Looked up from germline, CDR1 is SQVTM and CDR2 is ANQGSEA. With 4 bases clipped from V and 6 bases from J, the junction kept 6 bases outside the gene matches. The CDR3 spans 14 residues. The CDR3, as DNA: TGCAGCGTTGCCCGGGACAGGGTAGCCGGGGAGCTGTTTTTT. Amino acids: CSVARDRVAGELFF.

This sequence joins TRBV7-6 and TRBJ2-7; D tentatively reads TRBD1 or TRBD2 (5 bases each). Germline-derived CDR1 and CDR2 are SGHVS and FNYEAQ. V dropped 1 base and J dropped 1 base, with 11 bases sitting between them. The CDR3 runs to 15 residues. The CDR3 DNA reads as TGTGCCAGCAGCTTAGTGTTGGGGGATTCCTACGAGCAGTACTTC. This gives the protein CASSLVLGDSYEQYF. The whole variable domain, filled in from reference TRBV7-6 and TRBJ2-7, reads GAGVSQSPRYKVTKRGQDVALRCDPISGHVSLYWYRQALGQGPEFLTYFNYEAQQDKSGLPNDRFSAERPEGSISTLTIQRTEQRDSAMYRCASSLVLGDSYEQYFGPGTRLTVT.

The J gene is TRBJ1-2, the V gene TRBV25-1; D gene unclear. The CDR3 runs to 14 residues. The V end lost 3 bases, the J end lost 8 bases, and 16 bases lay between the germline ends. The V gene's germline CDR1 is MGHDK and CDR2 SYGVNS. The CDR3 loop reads CASSDDRAVGGYTF. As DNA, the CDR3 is TGTGCCAGCAGTGACGACCGGGCGGTGGGAGGCTACACCTTC.

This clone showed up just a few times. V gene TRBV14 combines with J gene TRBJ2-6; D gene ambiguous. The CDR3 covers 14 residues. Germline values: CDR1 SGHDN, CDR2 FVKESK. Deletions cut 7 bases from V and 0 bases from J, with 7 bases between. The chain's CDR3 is CASTASSGANVLTF. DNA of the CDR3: TGTGCCAGCACCGCTAGCTCTGGGGCCAACGTCCTGACTTTC.

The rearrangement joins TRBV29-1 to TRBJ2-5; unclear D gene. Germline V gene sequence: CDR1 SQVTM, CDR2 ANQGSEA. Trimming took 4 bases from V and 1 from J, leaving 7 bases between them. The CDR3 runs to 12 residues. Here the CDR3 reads CSVGTFQETQYF. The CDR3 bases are TGCAGCGTTGGGACCTTCCAAGAGACCCAGTACTTC.

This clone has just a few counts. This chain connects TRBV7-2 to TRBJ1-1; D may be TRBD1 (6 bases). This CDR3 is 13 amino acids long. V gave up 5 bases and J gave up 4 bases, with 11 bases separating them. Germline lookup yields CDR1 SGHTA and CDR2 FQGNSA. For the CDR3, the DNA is TGTGCCAGCAGCGGCCAGGGGACCACTGAAGCTTTCTTT. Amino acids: CASSGQGTTEAFF.

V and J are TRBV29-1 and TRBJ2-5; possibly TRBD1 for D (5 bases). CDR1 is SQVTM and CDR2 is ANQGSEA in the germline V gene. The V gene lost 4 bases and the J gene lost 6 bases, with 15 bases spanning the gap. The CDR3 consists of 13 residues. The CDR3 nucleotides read TGCAGCGTTGCATTAAGGCAGGGAAAGACCCAGTACTTC. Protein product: CSVALRQGKTQYF.

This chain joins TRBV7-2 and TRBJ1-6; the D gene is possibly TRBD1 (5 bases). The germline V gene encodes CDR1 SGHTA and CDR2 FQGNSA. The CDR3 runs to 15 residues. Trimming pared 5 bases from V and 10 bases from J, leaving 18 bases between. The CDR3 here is CASSGSKGDLSPLHF. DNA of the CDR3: TGTGCCAGCAGCGGAAGTAAAGGGGACCTCTCACCCCTCCACTTT. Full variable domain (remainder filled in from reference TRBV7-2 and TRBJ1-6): GAGVSQSPSNKVTEKGKDVELRCDPISGHTALYWYRQSLGQGLEFLIYFQGNSAPDKSGLPSDRFSAERTGGSVSTLTIQRTQQEDSAVYLCASSGSKGDLSPLHFGNGTRLTVT.

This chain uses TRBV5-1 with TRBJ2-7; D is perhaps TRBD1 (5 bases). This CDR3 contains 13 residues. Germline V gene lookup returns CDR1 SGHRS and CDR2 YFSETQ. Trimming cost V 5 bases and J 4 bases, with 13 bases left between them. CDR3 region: CASSPTTGYEQYF. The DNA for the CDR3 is TGCGCCAGCAGTCCTACTACAGGTTACGAGCAGTACTTC. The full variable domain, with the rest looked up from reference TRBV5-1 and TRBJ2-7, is KAGVTQTPRYLIKTRGQQVTLSCSPISGHRSVSWYQQTPGQGLQFLFEYFSETQRNKGNFPGRFSGRQFSNSRSEMNVSTLELGDSALYLCASSPTTGYEQYFGPGTRLTVT.

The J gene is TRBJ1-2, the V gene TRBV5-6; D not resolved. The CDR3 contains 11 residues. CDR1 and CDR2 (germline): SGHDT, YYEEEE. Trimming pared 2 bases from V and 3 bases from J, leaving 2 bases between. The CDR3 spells CASSLDYGYTF. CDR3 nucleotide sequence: TGTGCCAGCAGCTTAGACTATGGCTACACCTTC.

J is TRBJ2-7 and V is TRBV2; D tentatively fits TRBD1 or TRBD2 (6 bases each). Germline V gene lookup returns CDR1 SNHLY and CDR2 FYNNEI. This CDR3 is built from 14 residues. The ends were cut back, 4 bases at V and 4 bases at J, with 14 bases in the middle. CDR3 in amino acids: CASSGFGGRYEQYF. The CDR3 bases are TGTGCCAGCAGTGGCTTCGGGGGCCGATACGAGCAGTACTTC.

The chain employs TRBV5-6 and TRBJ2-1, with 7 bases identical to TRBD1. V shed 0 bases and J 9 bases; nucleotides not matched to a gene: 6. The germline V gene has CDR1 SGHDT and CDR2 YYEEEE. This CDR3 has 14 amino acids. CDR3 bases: TGTGCCAGCAGCTTGGTGGGACAGTGGGCTGAGCAGTTCTTC. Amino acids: CASSLVGQWAEQFF. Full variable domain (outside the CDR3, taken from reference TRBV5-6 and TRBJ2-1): DAGVTQSPTHLIKTRGQQVTLRCSPKSGHDTVSWYQQALGQGPQFIFQYYEEEERQRGNFPDRFSGHQFPNYSSELNVNALLLGDSALYLCASSLVGQWAEQFFGPGTRLTVL.

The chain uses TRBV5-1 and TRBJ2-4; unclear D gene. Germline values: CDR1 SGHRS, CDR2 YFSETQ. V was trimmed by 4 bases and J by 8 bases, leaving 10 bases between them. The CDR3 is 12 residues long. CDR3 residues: CASSPNLDIQYF. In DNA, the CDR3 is TGCGCCAGCAGCCCTAACTTAGACATTCAGTACTTC.

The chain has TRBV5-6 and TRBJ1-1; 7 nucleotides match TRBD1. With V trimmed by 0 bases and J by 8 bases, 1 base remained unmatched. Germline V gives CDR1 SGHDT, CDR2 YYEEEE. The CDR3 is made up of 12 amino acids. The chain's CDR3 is CASSLADREAFF. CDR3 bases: TGTGCCAGCAGCTTGGCGGACAGGGAAGCTTTCTTT.

The CDR3 DNA follows: TGTGCCAGCAGTGAAGGGGGGGGTCCCTCCGAAAAACTGTTTTTT. The encoded protein is CASSEGGGPSEKLFF. The chain combines TRBV25-1 with TRBJ1-4, with a tentative D call TRBD1 (5 bases). V lost 2 bases and J lost 8, with 15 bases in between. The CDR3 runs to 15 residues. In germline, CDR1 is MGHDK, CDR2 SYGVNS.

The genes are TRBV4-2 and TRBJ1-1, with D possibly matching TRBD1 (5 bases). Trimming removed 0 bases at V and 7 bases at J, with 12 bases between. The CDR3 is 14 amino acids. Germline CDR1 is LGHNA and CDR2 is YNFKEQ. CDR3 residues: CASSQELAGSEAFF. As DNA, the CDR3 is TGTGCCAGCAGCCAAGAGTTGGCAGGGAGTGAAGCTTTCTTT.

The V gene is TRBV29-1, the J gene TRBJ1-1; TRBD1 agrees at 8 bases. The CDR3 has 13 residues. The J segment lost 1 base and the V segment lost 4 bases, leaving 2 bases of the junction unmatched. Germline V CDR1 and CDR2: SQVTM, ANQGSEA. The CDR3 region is CSVGGQGNTEAFF. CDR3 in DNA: TGCAGCGTTGGAGGACAGGGGAACACTGAAGCTTTCTTT.